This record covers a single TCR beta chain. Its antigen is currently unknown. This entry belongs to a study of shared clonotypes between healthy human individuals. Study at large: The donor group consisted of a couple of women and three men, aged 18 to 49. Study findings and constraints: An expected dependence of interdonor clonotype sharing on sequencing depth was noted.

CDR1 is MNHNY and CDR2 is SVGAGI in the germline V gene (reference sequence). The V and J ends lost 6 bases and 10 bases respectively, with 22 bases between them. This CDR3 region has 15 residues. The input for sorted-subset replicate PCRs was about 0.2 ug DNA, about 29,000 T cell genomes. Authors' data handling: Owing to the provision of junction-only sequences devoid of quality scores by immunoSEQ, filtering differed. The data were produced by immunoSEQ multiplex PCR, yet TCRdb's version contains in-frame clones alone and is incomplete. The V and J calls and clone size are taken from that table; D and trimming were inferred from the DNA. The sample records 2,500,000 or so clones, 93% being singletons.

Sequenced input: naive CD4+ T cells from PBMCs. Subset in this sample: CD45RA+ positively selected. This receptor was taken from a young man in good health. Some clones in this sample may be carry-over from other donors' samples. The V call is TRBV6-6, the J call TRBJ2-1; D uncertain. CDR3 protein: CASRPRLDPEYEQFF. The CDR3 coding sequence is TGTGCCAGCAGGCCCCGCTTGGACCCGGAGTACGAGCAGTTCTTC.